This TCR beta chain was captured in a study of T cells in narcolepsy. Study outcomes and limitations: No autoreactive T cell clone sequences appeared in some memory CD4+ repertoires. Blood of same and different patients, but not healthy controls, reportedly held recurring autoreactive clonotypes. Comparing one patient's CSF and blood CD4+ clonotypes highlighted HCRT- and TRIB2-specific autoreactive clonotypes.

Trimming removed 5 bases at V and 6 bases at J, with 11 bases between. This CDR3 spans 12 amino acids. The germline CDR1 and CDR2 sequences are MNHEY and SVGAGI. Profiling relied on immunoSEQ multiplex PCR, and the TCRdb table lists in-frame clones only, not all of them. Of some 30,000 clones listed, around 79% are singletons. About this clone itself: Antigen specificity is unknown.

V usage is TRBV6-5 and J usage is TRBJ2-7; TRBD2 might be the D (6 bases). The sequencing sample was made of CD45RA- memory CD4+ T cells from PBMCs. This sequence was found in a human donor with narcolepsy. CDR3 nucleotides: TGTGCCAGCAGTGAAGTGGGGGGCGAGCAGTACTTC. Translation gives CASSEVGGEQYF.